These T cell receptor beta chains were read from a single sample in a study of T cell repertoires in cytomegalovirus infection. From the reads, TCRdb called clonotypes with MiXCR, one entry per CDR3 protein. The top ten hold 3.5% to 6% of the sample, which has approximately 76,000 distinct CDR3 sequences, around 3.4% seen once. The sample consisted of PBMCs. The receptors originated from a human donor in good health (CMV status not recorded). Some clones in this sample may be carry-over from other donors' samples. Each CDR3 is given with its conserved first and last residue. D genes are given only for firm matches. Some rows mark clone size as missing; the rest say once, few, many or name a class of expanded clone.

TRBJ1-1,many,-,TRBV12-3/TRBV12-4,TGTGCCAGCAGTTCGACACCCGTCGGTGAAGCTTTCTTT,CASSSTPVGEAFF
TRBJ1-2,many,TRBD1,TRBV4-1,TGCGCCAGCAGCCAGGGACAGGGAAGGGGCAACTATGGCTACACCTTC,CASSQGQGRGNYGYTF
TRBJ2-2,many,-,TRBV19,TGTGCCAGTAGTATAGATCTTGAGAACTCGAACACCGGGGAGCTGTTTTTT,CASSIDLENSNTGELFF
TRBJ1-1,many,TRBD1,TRBV6-5,TGTGCCAGCAGTTACGAACCCCCGGGACAGGGGGATTACACTGAAGCTTTCTTT,CASSYEPPGQGDYTEAFF
TRBJ1-5,many,-,TRBV12-3/TRBV12-4,TGTGCCAGCAGTTTAGATCTCGGGGGCATAGGCAATCAGCCCCAGCATTTT,CASSLDLGGIGNQPQHF
TRBJ2-3,many,-,TRBV2,TGTGCCAGCTCGGGGCTAACAGATACGCAGTATTTT,CASSGLTDTQYF
TRBJ2-2,many,TRBD2,TRBV27,TGTGCCAGCAGTTTAAGAGGCGGGGGGGCGATCGGGGAGCTGTTTTTT,CASSLRGGGAIGELFF
TRBJ2-3,many,TRBD2,TRBV7-2,TGTGCCAGCAGCCTCAGGCCGGGACTAGCGGGGACTAGCACAGATACGCAGTATTTT,CASSLRPGLAGTSTDTQYF
TRBJ2-1,many,-,TRBV6-2/TRBV6-3,TGTGCCAGCAGTTACCAACAGGCCTACAATGAGCAGTTCTTC,CASSYQQAYNEQFF
TRBJ1-2,many,-,TRBV7-9,TGTGCCAGCAGCCCCAGCCTGACAGAAATCTATGGCTACACCTTC,CASSPSLTEIYGYTF
TRBJ2-3,many,-,TRBV7-3,TGTGCCAGCAGCACGACTAGCACAGATACGCAGTATTTT,CASSTTSTDTQYF
TRBJ2-1,many,-,TRBV28,TGTGCCAGCAGTTCAACTCAGGGGTACTCCTACAATGAGCAGTTCTTC,CASSSTQGYSYNEQFF
TRBJ2-3,many,-,TRBV4-3,TGCGCCAGCAGCCAAGATATTGCATTCGGGGTCGATACGCAGTATTTT,CASSQDIAFGVDTQYF
TRBJ2-1,many,TRBD2,TRBV7-2,TGTGCCAGCAGTTCAAAAGGACTAGCGGGGTTATACAATGAGCAGTTCTTC,CASSSKGLAGLYNEQFF
TRBJ1-1,many,-,TRBV19,TGTGCCAGTAGTATATCAGGGATCAGTGAAGCTTTCTTT,CASSISGISEAFF
TRBJ2-7,many,-,TRBV7-2,TGTGCCAGCAGCACCAGTACGGGATACGAGCAGTACTTC,CASSTSTGYEQYF
TRBJ1-1,many,-,TRBV12-3/TRBV12-4,TGTGCCAGCAGGCAGTGGCAGGGTGTGACTGAAGCTTTCTTT,CASRQWQGVTEAFF
TRBJ2-7,many,-,TRBV6-2/TRBV6-3,TGTGCCAGCAGTTACTCGTCTCGGAGCTCCTACGAGCAGTACTTC,CASSYSSRSSYEQYF
TRBJ1-1,many,-,TRBV3-1,TGTGCCAGCAGCCAAGATTTAGGGGGGCTAAGGAGCACTGAAGCTTTCTTT,CASSQDLGGLRSTEAFF
TRBJ1-2,many,-,TRBV5-6,TGTGCCAGCAGCTTGTTGGAAAAACAGGGCGGCTACTATGGCTACACCTTC,CASSLLEKQGGYYGYTF
TRBJ1-5,many,-,TRBV6-6,TGTGCCAGCAGTTACCTCGCGCAGCCCCAGCATTTT,CASSYLAQPQHF
TRBJ2-1,many,-,TRBV19,TGTGCCAGTAGTATAGCAAGGGACGGCTACAATGAGCAGTTCTTC,CASSIARDGYNEQFF
TRBJ2-7,many,-,TRBV20-1,TGCAGTGCTAGCAGTACAGCGGGTTTCTACGAGCAGTACTTC,CSASSTAGFYEQYF
TRBJ1-5,many,-,TRBV28,TGTGCCAGCAGTTTACCCCCGGATCAGCCCCAGCATTTT,CASSLPPDQPQHF
TRBJ2-2,many,-,TRBV6-6,TGTGCCAGCAGCCCCGCCCCCTGGCAGGACGGGGAGCTGTTTTTT,CASSPAPWQDGELFF
TRBJ1-3,-,-,TRBV3-1,TGTGCCAGCGCGGATGGAGCCGGAAACACCATATATTTT,CASADGAGNTIYF
TRBJ2-6,many,-,TRBV7-2,TGTGCCAGCAGCTCCCAGTGGGGAGGGGGGGCCTCTGGGGCCAACGTCCTGACTTTC,CASSSQWGGGASGANVLTF
TRBJ1-2,many,-,TRBV7-2,TGTGCCAGCAGCTTAGCTCCGCAGGGCGGCTACACCTTC,CASSLAPQGGYTF
TRBJ2-7,many,-,TRBV20-1,TGCAGTGCTAGAGGGCCGGACAGCTCCTACGAGCAGTACTTC,CSARGPDSSYEQYF
TRBJ2-1,many,TRBD2,TRBV24-1,TGTGCCACCAGTGATCCTATAGCGGGGGCGATCAATGAGCAGTTCTTC,CATSDPIAGAINEQFF
TRBJ1-2,many,-,TRBV6-5,TGTGCCAGCAGTCAGGACAGAGGGAGAGGCTACACCTTC,CASSQDRGRGYTF
TRBJ1-6,many,-,TRBV5-5,TGTGTCAGCAGCTTCGGACAGCCCGGACCCCTCCACTTT,CVSSFGQPGPLHF
TRBJ1-3,many,TRBD1,TRBV7-2,TGTGCCGTACGGGACAGCCTACTCTCTGGAAACACCATATATTTT,CAVRDSLLSGNTIYF
TRBJ2-7,many,TRBD1,TRBV7-2,TGTGCCAGCAGCTTACACAGGGGCGAGCAGTACTTC,CASSLHRGEQYF
TRBJ2-7,-,-,TRBV7-2,TGTGCCAGCAGCCCCCCTACTGTCTACGAGCAGTACTTC,CASSPPTVYEQYF
TRBJ2-7,many,-,TRBV27,TGTGCCAGCAGTTTGACAGGAGTGTTCCCCTACGAGCAGTACTTC,CASSLTGVFPYEQYF
TRBJ2-5,many,-,TRBV29-1,TGCAGCGAGCAGTGGCTCCAAGAGACCCAGTACTTC,CSEQWLQETQYF
TRBJ2-7,many,-,TRBV30,TGTGCCTGGAGTGTTGACCAGGGCCCCTACGAGCAGTACTTC,CAWSVDQGPYEQYF
TRBJ1-1,many,-,TRBV7-2,TGTGCCAGCAGCTTTCTCCAGGGGCCATACATGAACACTGAAGCTTTCTTT,CASSFLQGPYMNTEAFF
TRBJ1-1,many,-,TRBV23-1,TGCGCCAGCAGTCAATCTGGAAAAAGAAACACTGAAGCTTTCTTT,CASSQSGKRNTEAFF
TRBJ2-2,-,TRBD1,TRBV28,TGTGCCAGCAGCACCCAAAGACACCTCGGGGACAGGAGCCCCGGGGAGCTGTTTTTT,CASSTQRHLGDRSPGELFF
TRBJ1-1,many,-,TRBV19,TGTGCCAGTAGTATGGGAGTGCTGAACACTGAAGCTTTCTTT,CASSMGVLNTEAFF
TRBJ1-1,many,-,TRBV12-3/TRBV12-4,TGTGCCAGCAGTTTCCTAGACAGGTTGGCTTTCTTT,CASSFLDRLAFF
TRBJ2-3,many,TRBD1,TRBV29-1,TGCTCCGTTGTCCCCGGGACAGGGAGCACAGATACGCAGTATTTT,CSVVPGTGSTDTQYF
TRBJ2-7,many,TRBD1,TRBV7-9,TGTGCCAGCAGCACCCGCGACAGGGAACTCTACGAGCAGTACTTC,CASSTRDRELYEQYF
TRBJ2-7,many,-,TRBV6-5,TGTGCCAGCAGTTACTCACCGGCCGGGACGGTCTACGAGCAGTACTTC,CASSYSPAGTVYEQYF
TRBJ1-5,few,-,TRBV28,TGTGCCAGCAGTCGCGGACTTGGCAATCAGCCCCAGCATTTT,CASSRGLGNQPQHF
TRBJ2-5,many,-,TRBV6-5,TGTGCCAGCAGTCCCCCGGGGGTGATGCAGGAGACCCAGTACTTC,CASSPPGVMQETQYF
TRBJ2-2,many,TRBD2,TRBV20-1,TGCAGTGCTAGAGAAGGACTAGCGGGGGACACCGGGGAGCTGTTTTTT,CSAREGLAGDTGELFF
TRBJ1-2,many,-,TRBV19,TGTGCCAGTAGCCTACCACTACAGGGTTATGGCTACACCTTC,CASSLPLQGYGYTF
TRBJ1-1,many,TRBD1,TRBV7-8,TGTGCCAGCAGCATCCTGGACAGGGCCGAAGCTTTCTTT,CASSILDRAEAFF
TRBJ2-3,many,TRBD2,TRBV7-2,TGTGCCAGCATCCCTAGCGGGGGGGTCTCGGATACGCAGTATTTT,CASIPSGGVSDTQYF
TRBJ1-5,many,-,TRBV7-8,TGTGCCAGCAGCTTATCGCCCAGCCTTTATAGCAATCAGCCCCAGCATTTT,CASSLSPSLYSNQPQHF